The 6 T cell receptor beta chains below come from one sample, sequenced in a study of patients and donors after allogeneic stem cell transplantation. TCRdb ran MiXCR on the RT-PCR reads and lists one entry per CDR3 protein. The sample yields roughly 200,000 distinct CDR3 sequences, around two fifths seen once. Sequencing was carried out using blood, either unsorted or a sorted T cell fraction (not recorded which). These receptor sequences come from a human donor who was either an allogeneic HSCT recipient or a stem cell or donor lymphocyte infusion donor (not recorded which). It is not recorded whose cells these are; they may come from a transplant donor.

This clonotype was seen a handful of times. V gene TRBV24-1 combines with J gene TRBJ2-1, with D tentatively TRBD1 or TRBD2 (5 bases each). V lost 3 bases to trimming and J lost 3 bases, with 11 bases between them. Germline lookup yields CDR1 KGHDR and CDR2 SFDVKD. This CDR3 spans 15 amino acids. CDR3 residues: CATSDTSGSYNEQFF. CDR3 bases: TGTGCCACCAGTGATACGTCAGGGAGCTACAATGAGCAGTTCTTC.

The rearrangement joins TRBV7-8 to TRBJ2-1, with 15 positions matching TRBD2. The V gene end was trimmed by 5 bases and the J gene end by 10 bases; junction bases not matched to a gene: 9. CDR3 length equals 16 residues. CDR1 is SGHVS and CDR2 is FQNEAQ in the germline V gene. The CDR3 spells CASSLRTSGGANEQFF. In nucleotides, the CDR3 is TGTGCCAGCAGCCTAAGGACTAGCGGGGGGGCCAACGAGCAGTTCTTC.

This chain connects TRBV10-1 to TRBJ1-4; 7 bases fit TRBD1. J was trimmed by 5 bases and V by 8 bases; bases with no gene match: 11. The CDR3 length is 15 residues. In germline, CDR1 is WNHNN, CDR2 SYGVQD (reference sequence). The chain's CDR3 is CASLDQDRKNEKLFF. The CDR3 DNA follows: TGCGCCAGCCTAGACCAGGACAGGAAAAATGAAAAACTGTTTTTT.

This clonotype has a count of ten or more. The chain joins TRBV6-6 to TRBJ2-7; tentative D call: TRBD2 (6 bases). Trimming removed 7 bases from V and 0 bases from J, with 16 bases in between. Germline CDR1 MNHNY, CDR2 SVGAGI (reference sequence). The CDR3 is 15 residues long. The CDR3 nucleotides are TGTGCCAGCACCCGGTGGGGGGAAAGCTCCTACGAGCAGTACTTC. It translates to CASTRWGESSYEQYF.

The V call is TRBV7-9, the J call TRBJ1-4; D gene unclear. The CDR3 is 14 residues long. The germline CDR1 and CDR2 sequences are SEHNR and FQNEAQ (reference sequence). V was clipped by 3 bases and J by 5 bases, with 10 bases between them. The CDR3, as DNA: TGTGCCAGCAGCTTGCTACAGCCCAATGAAAAACTGTTTTTT. Translated, it gives CASSLLQPNEKLFF.

The rearrangement uses TRBV5-1 and TRBJ2-7; D possibly corresponds to TRBD1 (6 bases). This CDR3 is 13 amino acids long. The V and J ends lost 3 bases and 3 bases respectively, with 10 bases between them. The germline gives CDR1 SGHRS, CDR2 YFSETQ. CDR3 loop: CASSSLQGYEQYF. The DNA for the CDR3 is TGCGCCAGCAGCTCGCTACAGGGCTACGAGCAGTACTTC.